The 18 T cell receptor beta chains below all came from one sample that was sequenced in a study of response to subunit inactivated influenza vaccine. From the RT-PCR reads, TCRdb called clonotypes with MiXCR, one entry per CDR3 protein. The top ten hold approximately 10% of the sample, which has about 300,000 distinct CDR3 sequences, roughly 22% seen once. The sequencing used PBMCs from blood, collected 21 months after vaccination. Receptors were obtained from a man between 50 and 75 years old who received an inactivated influenza vaccine.

This clonotype was seen many times. The chain recombines TRBV11-3 with TRBJ1-3, with a tentative D call TRBD1 (6 bases). The CDR3 covers 14 residues. Germline V CDR1 and CDR2: SGHNT, YENEEA. V was pared by 5 bases and J by 0 bases, with 8 bases between. The CDR3 spells CASSPGHSGNTIYF. CDR3 nucleotides: TGTGCCAGCAGCCCGGGACACTCTGGAAACACCATATATTTT.

This clonotype has only a few counts. The chain recombines TRBV27 with TRBJ1-5; D ambiguous. With 3 bases removed from V and 5 bases from J, the gap between germline ends came to 11 bases. The CDR3 sequence is 14 residues long. Germline V gene sequence: CDR1 MNHEY, CDR2 SMNVEV (reference sequence). The CDR3 DNA reads TGTGCCAGCAGTTTCGCGGGTTCGGATCAGCCCCAGCATTTT. It encodes CASSFAGSDQPQHF.

The chain carries TRBV18 and TRBJ2-7, with TRBD2 matching over 11 bases. Germline CDR1 is KGHSH and CDR2 is LQKENI. V dropped 0 bases and J dropped 2; count of bases not matched to a gene: 9. The CDR3 extends over 18 amino acids. CDR3: CASSPPLAGGLWAYEQYF. The CDR3 coding sequence is TGTGCCAGCTCACCACCGCTAGCGGGGGGACTATGGGCCTACGAGCAGTACTTC.

The chain recombines TRBV24-1 with TRBJ1-5, with TRBD1 as a possible D gene (5 bases). The germline CDR1 and CDR2 sequences are KGHDR and SFDVKD. V lost 3 bases to trimming and J lost 4 bases, with 12 bases between them. CDR3 size: 15 residues. CDR3 nucleotide sequence: TGTGCCACCAGTGATAGGCAAGGGGCAAATCAGCCCCAGCATTTT. Translating it yields CATSDRQGANQPQHF.

This chain joins TRBV19 and TRBJ1-2; 12 bases map to TRBD1. Germline CDR1 LNHDA, CDR2 SQIVND (reference sequence). Germline trimming cut 7 bases from V and 2 bases from J; bases unmatched to any gene: 11. This CDR3 is 17 amino acids long. For the CDR3, the DNA is TGTGCCAGTACCTTCGCCTTAGGGACAGGGGGCAACTATGGCTACACCTTC. Amino acid sequence: CASTFALGTGGNYGYTF.

This clonotype was seen once. The rearrangement links TRBV6-2 or TRBV6-3 to TRBJ2-5; TRBD2 matches at 11 bases. The V gene's germline CDR1 is MNHEY and CDR2 SVGEGT. The junction had 3 bases not matched to a gene; V was cut back by 4 bases and J by 2 bases. CDR3 length: 15 amino acids. The CDR3 sequence is CASSSGTSGQETQYF. DNA for the CDR3: TGTGCCAGCAGTTCCGGGACTAGCGGACAAGAGACCCAGTACTTC.

The gene calls are TRBV20-1 and TRBJ2-3; 9 nucleotides match TRBD2. Trimming at V came to 7 bases and at J to 0 bases, leaving 8 bases not matched to a gene. This CDR3 spans 15 amino acids. The germline CDR1 and CDR2 sequences are DFQATT and SNEGSKA (reference sequence). As DNA, the CDR3 is TGCAGTGGCCCCGGACTAGCGCGAAGCACAGATACGCAGTATTTT. This encodes CSGPGLARSTDTQYF.

V is TRBV28 and J is TRBJ1-1; TRBD1 agrees at 11 bases. V lost 6 bases and J lost 4; bases outside the gene matches: 4. The CDR3 consists of 14 residues. The germline CDR1 and CDR2 sequences are MDHEN and SYDVKM. CDR3 nucleotide sequence: TGTGCCAGCAGGGACAGGGGGCTCAGCACTGAAGCTTTCTTT. Protein: CASRDRGLSTEAFF.

This clonotype was seen only a few times. V is TRBV4-3 and J is TRBJ2-7; TRBD2 aligns across 11 bases. In germline, CDR1 is LGHNA, CDR2 YSLEER. Unmatched junction bases numbered 3, after V lost 2 bases and J lost 3 bases. The CDR3 loop spans 15 amino acids. As DNA, the CDR3 is TGCGCCAGCAGCCAAACGACTAGCGGGATCTACGAGCAGTACTTC. Translating it yields CASSQTTSGIYEQYF.

This clonotype was found many times. V usage is TRBV20-1 and J usage is TRBJ1-5; the match to TRBD1 covers 9 bases. CDR3 length: 13 amino acids. V trimming: 4 bases; J trimming: 6 bases; junction bases outside the gene matches: 4. Germline CDR1 reads DFQATT; CDR2 reads SNEGSKA (reference sequence). Written as DNA, the CDR3 is TGCAGTGCTACACAGGGGGCGCGTCAGCCCCAGCATTTT. Translation: CSATQGARQPQHF.

The genes are TRBV7-9 and TRBJ2-7; D not certain. Germline CDR1 and CDR2: SEHNR and FQNEAQ (reference sequence). Trimming took 5 bases from V and 2 from J, leaving 10 bases between them. The CDR3 spans 13 residues. CDR3 region: CASSHVGPYEQYF. Here the CDR3 DNA reads TGTGCCAGCAGCCACGTGGGCCCCTACGAGCAGTACTTC.

The rearrangement links TRBV20-1 to TRBJ1-1; 9 bases map to TRBD1. The trim removed 0 bases at V and 6 bases at J, leaving 8 bases unmatched. CDR1 DFQATT and CDR2 SNEGSKA come from the germline V gene (reference sequence). The CDR3 covers 15 residues. The chain's CDR3 is CSARDLDRGVSEAFF. The CDR3 DNA reads as TGCAGTGCTAGAGATCTCGACAGGGGGGTCTCTGAAGCTTTCTTT.

This chain connects TRBV4-3 to TRBJ2-7; maybe TRBD2 (6 bases). The germline gives CDR1 LGHNA, CDR2 YSLEER. V dropped 3 bases and J dropped 6 bases, with 18 bases sitting between them. The CDR3 has 15 amino acids. For the CDR3, the DNA is TGCGCCAGCAGCCACACGGGACTTCAAAAAGGCGAGCAGTACTTC. Its protein is CASSHTGLQKGEQYF.

This chain joins TRBV6-2 or TRBV6-3 and TRBJ2-1, with no clear D. The length of the CDR3 is 13 residues. V lost 5 bases to trimming and J lost 10 bases, with 15 bases between them. Germline-derived CDR1 and CDR2 are MNHEY and SVGEGT. The CDR3 bases are TGTGCCAGCAGTCATCACCCCTTGGGCGAGCAGTTCTTC. Translating it yields CASSHHPLGEQFF.

CDR3 in DNA: TGCGCCAGCAGCTTCGGGGGAAACACCTATAATTCACCCCTCCACTTT. Translating it yields CASSFGGNTYNSPLHF. V and J are TRBV5-1 and TRBJ1-6, with D possibly TRBD1 on 5 matching bases. The CDR3 totals 16 residues. V was cut by 2 bases and J by 2 bases, with 11 bases left in between. Germline CDR1 is SGHRS and CDR2 is YFSETQ.

The table lists this clonotype with a few counts. The genes are TRBV12-3 or TRBV12-4 and TRBJ2-7; 10 bases match TRBD1. CDR3 length: 15 residues. Trimming cost V 5 bases and J 3 bases; bases outside gene matches: 7. In DNA, the CDR3 is TGTGCCAGCAGTCCCAGGACAGGGGGACACTACGAGCAGTACTTC. Its translation is CASSPRTGGHYEQYF.

This clonotype was seen a handful of times. The chain employs TRBV3-1 and TRBJ2-7, with no clear D. This CDR3 has 14 amino acids. V lost 0 bases and J lost 5, with 11 bases in between. From germline, CDR1 is LGHDT and CDR2 YNNKEL (reference sequence). CDR3 sequence (DNA): TGTGCCAGCAGCCAAGATATAGATGGGGACGAGCAGTACTTC. It yields the protein CASSQDIDGDEQYF.

The V call is TRBV6-2 or TRBV6-3, the J call TRBJ1-6; D perhaps matches TRBD1 (5 bases). Trimming cost V 3 bases and J 7 bases, with 10 bases left between them. The CDR3 sequence is 14 residues long. Germline CDR1 and CDR2: MNHEY and SVGEGT. CDR3 DNA: TGTGCCAGCAGTTATGGACATTCCAATTCACCCCTCCACTTT. Its translation is CASSYGHSNSPLHF.